This T cell receptor (beta chain) emerged from a study of blood T cell repertoires in COVID-19. This clone was observed a handful of times. Clones were read by immunoSEQ multiplex PCR, and TCRdb kept only the in-frame ones, dropping some. The table includes fewer than 150,000 clones, approximately 84% detected once. This CDR3 contains 13 residues. V was shortened by 5 bases and J by 11 bases, with 18 bases between the two germline ends. Germline V gene lookup returns CDR1 KGHSH and CDR2 LQKENI. Sample: peripheral blood. This receptor was obtained from a woman aged 50 to 60 who had recovered from COVID-19. The genes are TRBV18 and TRBJ1-1; tentatively, D is TRBD1 (6 bases). The CDR3 is CASSNSTGFAAFF. The CDR3, as DNA: TGTGCCAGCTCAAATTCGACAGGATTTGCGGCTTTCTTT.